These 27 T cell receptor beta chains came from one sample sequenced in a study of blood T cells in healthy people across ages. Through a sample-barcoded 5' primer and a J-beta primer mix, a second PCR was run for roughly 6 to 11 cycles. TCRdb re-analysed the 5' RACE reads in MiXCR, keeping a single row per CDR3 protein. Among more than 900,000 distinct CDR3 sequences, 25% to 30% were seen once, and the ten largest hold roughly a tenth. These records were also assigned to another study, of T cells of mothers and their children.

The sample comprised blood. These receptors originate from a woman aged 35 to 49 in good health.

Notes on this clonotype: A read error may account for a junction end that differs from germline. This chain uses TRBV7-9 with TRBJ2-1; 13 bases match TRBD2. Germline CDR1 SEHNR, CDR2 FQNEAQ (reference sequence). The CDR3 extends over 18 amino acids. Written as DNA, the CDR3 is TGTGCCGGCAGCCCCATGGGCCGACTAGCGGGGGGAAGCAATGAGCAGTTCTTC. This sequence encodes CAGSPMGRLAGGSNEQFF.

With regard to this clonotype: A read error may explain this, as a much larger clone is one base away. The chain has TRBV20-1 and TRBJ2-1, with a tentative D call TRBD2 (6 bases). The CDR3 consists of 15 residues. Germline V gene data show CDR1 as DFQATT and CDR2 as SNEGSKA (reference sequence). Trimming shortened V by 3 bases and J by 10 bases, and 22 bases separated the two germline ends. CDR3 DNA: TGCAGTGCTAGGGTCCTCGGGGGTAGTTCCTACGAGCAGTTCTTC. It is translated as CSARVLGGSSYEQFF.

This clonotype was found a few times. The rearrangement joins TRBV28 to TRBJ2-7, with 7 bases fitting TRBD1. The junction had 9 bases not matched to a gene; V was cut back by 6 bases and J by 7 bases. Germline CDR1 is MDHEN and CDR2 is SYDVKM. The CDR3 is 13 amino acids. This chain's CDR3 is CASSTRQGTEQYF. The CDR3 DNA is TGTGCCAGCAGCACCAGACAGGGTACGGAGCAGTACTTC.

CDR3: CSVDWGDRGEQETQYF. The CDR3 DNA reads as TGCAGCGTTGACTGGGGAGACAGGGGGGAACAAGAGACCCAGTACTTC. This sequence joins TRBV29-1 and TRBJ2-5; 9 positions agree with TRBD1. The CDR3 totals 16 residues. Germline V lookup: CDR1 SQVTM, CDR2 ANQGSEA. V gave up 3 bases and J gave up 2 bases; unmatched junction bases: 10.

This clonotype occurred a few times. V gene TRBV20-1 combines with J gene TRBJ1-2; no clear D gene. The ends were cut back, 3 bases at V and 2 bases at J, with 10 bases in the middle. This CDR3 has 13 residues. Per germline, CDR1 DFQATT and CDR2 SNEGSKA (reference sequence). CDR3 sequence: CSARTQMNYGYTF. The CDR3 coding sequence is TGCAGTGCTAGGACACAGATGAACTATGGCTACACCTTC.

Here the CDR3 reads CASSSPGLAGGRGTDTQYF. The CDR3 DNA sequence: TGTGCCAGCAGTTCTCCGGGACTAGCGGGGGGCCGCGGCACAGATACGCAGTATTTT. The gene calls are TRBV6-5 and TRBJ2-3; 15 bases fit TRBD2. The CDR3 has 19 residues. V dropped 4 bases and J dropped 1; count of bases not matched to a gene: 9. Germline V gene data show CDR1 as MNHEY and CDR2 as SVGAGI.

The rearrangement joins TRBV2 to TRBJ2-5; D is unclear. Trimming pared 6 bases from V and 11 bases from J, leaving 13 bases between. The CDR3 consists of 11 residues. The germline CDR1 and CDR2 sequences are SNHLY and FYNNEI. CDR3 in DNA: TGTGCCAGCAGGGTACCGGGTGAGCAGTACTTC. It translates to CASRVPGEQYF.

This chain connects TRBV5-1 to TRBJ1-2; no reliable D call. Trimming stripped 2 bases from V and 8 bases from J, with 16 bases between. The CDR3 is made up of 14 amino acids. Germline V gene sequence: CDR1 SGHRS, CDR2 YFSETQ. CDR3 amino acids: CASSFLAGSQGYTF. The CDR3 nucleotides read TGCGCCAGCAGCTTTTTAGCCGGGAGCCAGGGCTACACCTTC.

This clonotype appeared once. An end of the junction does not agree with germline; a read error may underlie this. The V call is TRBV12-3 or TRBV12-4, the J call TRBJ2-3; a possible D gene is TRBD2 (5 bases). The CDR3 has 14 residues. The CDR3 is CASSFSVTTDMQYF. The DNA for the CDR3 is TGTGCCAGCAGTTTTAGCGTGACCACAGATATGCAGTATTTT.

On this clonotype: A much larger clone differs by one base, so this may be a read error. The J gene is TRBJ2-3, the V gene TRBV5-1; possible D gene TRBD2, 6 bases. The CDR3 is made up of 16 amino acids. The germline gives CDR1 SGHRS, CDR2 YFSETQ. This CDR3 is CAGSFITSRSTDTQYF. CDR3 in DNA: TGCGCCGGCAGCTTCATAACTAGCCGCAGCACAGATACGCAGTATTTT. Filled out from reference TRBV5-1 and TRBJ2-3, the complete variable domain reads KAGVTQTPRYLIKTRGQQVTLSCSPISGHRSVSWYQQTPGQGLQFLFEYFSETQRNKGNFPGRFSGRQFSNSRSEMNVSTLELGDSALYLCAGSFITSRSTDTQYFGPGTRLTVL.

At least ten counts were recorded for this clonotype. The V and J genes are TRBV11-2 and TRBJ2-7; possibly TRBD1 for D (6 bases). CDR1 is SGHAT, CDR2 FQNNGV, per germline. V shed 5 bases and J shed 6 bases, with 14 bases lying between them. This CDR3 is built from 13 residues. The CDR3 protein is CASSVTGSGEQYF. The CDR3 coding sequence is TGTGCCAGCAGCGTAACAGGGTCCGGCGAGCAGTACTTC.

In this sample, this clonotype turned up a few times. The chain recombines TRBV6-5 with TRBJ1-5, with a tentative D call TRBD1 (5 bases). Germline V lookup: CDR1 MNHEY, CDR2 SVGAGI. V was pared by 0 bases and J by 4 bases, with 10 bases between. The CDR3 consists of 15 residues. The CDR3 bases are TGTGCCAGCAGTTACTCGTATCGGGGGAATCAGCCCCAGCATTTT. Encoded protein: CASSYSYRGNQPQHF.

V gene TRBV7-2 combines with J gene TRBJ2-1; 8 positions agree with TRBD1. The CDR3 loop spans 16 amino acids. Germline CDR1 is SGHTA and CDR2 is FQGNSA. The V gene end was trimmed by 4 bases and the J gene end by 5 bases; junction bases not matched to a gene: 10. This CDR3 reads CASSSIGQGLHNEQFF. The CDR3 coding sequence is TGTGCCAGCAGCTCTATCGGACAGGGTCTCCACAATGAGCAGTTCTTC.

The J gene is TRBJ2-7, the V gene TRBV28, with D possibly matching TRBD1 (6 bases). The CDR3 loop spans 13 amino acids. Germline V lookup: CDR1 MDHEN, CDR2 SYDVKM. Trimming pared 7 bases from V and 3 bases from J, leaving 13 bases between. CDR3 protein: CASIPGAGYEQYF. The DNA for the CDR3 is TGTGCCAGCATCCCAGGGGCGGGCTACGAGCAGTACTTC. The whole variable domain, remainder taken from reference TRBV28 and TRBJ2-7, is DVKVTQSSRYLVKRTGEKVFLECVQDMDHENMFWYRQDPGLGLRLIYFSYDVKMKEKGDIPEGYSVSREKKERFSLILESASTNQTSMYLCASIPGAGYEQYFGPGTRLTVT.

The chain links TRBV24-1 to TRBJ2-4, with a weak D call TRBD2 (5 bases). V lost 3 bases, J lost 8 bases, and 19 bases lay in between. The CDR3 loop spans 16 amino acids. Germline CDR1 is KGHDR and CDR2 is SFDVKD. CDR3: CATSDPSHGLMDIQYF. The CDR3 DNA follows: TGTGCCACCAGTGATCCCTCCCACGGACTTATGGACATTCAGTACTTC.

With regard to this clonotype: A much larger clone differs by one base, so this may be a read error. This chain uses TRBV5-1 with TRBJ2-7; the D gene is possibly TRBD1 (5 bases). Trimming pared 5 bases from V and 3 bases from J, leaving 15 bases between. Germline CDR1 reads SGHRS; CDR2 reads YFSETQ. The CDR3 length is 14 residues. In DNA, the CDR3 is TGCGCCAGCAGTCAAGTTCCAGGGTGCTACGAGCAGTACTTC. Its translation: CASSQVPGCYEQYF.

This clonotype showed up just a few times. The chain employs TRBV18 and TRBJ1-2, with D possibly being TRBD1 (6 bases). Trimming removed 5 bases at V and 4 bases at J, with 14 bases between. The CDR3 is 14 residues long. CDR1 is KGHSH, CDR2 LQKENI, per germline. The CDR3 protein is CASSGERDTYGYTF. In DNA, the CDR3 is TGTGCCAGCTCAGGAGAACGGGACACCTATGGCTACACCTTC.

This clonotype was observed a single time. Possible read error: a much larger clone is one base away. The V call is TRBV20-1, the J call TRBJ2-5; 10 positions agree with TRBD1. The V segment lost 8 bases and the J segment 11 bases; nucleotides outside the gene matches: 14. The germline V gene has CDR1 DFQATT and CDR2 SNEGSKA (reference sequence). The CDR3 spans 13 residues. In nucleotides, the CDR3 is TGCAGTTCAGACCGGGACAGGGGATATGAGCAGTACTTC. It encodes CSSDRDRGYEQYF.

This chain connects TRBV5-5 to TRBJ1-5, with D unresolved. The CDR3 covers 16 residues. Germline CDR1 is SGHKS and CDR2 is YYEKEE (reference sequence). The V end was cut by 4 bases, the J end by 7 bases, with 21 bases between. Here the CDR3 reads CASSHFGFFDNQPQHF. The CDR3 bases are TGTGCCAGCAGCCATTTCGGGTTTTTCGACAACCAGCCCCAGCATTTT.

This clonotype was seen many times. CDR3 protein: CASKFGPSSYEQYF. The DNA of the CDR3 is TGTGCCAGCAAGTTCGGGCCCAGCTCCTACGAGCAGTACTTC. The chain is built from TRBV7-2 and TRBJ2-7; no firm D call. Germline-derived CDR1 and CDR2 are SGHTA and FQGNSA. The ends were cut back, 7 bases at V and 0 bases at J, with 13 bases in the middle. This CDR3 comprises 14 residues.

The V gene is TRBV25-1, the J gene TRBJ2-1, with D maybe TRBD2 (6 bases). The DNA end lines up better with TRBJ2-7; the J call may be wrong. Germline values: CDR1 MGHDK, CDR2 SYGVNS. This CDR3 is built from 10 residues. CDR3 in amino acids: CASGGNEQYF. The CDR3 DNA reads TGTGCCTCCGGAGGGAACGAGCAGTACTTC.

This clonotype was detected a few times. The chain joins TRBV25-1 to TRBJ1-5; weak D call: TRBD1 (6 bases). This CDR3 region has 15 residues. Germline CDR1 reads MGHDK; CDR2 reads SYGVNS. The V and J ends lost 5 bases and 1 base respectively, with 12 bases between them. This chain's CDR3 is CASSSDSLSNQPQHF. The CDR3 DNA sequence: TGTGCCAGCAGTTCGGACAGTCTAAGCAATCAGCCCCAGCATTTT.

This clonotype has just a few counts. Written as DNA, the CDR3 is TGTGCCAGCAGCTTAGAGCCAGCGGGGGACAATGAGCAGTTCTTC. Protein product: CASSLEPAGDNEQFF. The V call is TRBV7-2, the J call TRBJ2-1; 8 positions match TRBD2. Trimming removed 1 base from V and 5 bases from J; junction bases left unmatched: 4. The CDR3 runs 15 residues. Germline CDR1 reads SGHTA; CDR2 reads FQGNSA. Looking up the rest from reference TRBV7-2 and TRBJ2-1 gives the full variable domain: GAGVSQSPSNKVTEKGKDVELRCDPISGHTALYWYRQSLGQGLEFLIYFQGNSAPDKSGLPSDRFSAERTGGSVSTLTIQRTQQEDSAVYLCASSLEPAGDNEQFFGPGTRLTVL.

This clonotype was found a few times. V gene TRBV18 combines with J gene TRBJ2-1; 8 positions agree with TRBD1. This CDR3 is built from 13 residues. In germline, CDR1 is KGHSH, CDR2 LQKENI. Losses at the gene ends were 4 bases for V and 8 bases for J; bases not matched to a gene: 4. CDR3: CASSRDRPHEQFF. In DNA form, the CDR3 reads TGTGCCAGCTCACGGGACAGGCCTCATGAGCAGTTCTTC.

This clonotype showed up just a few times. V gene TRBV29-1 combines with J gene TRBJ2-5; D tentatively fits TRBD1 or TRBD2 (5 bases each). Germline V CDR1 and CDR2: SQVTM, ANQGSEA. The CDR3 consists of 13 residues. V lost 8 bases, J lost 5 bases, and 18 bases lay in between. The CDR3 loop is CSSLVGEWETQYF. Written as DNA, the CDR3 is TGCAGCTCTCTTGTGGGGGAGTGGGAGACCCAGTACTTC.

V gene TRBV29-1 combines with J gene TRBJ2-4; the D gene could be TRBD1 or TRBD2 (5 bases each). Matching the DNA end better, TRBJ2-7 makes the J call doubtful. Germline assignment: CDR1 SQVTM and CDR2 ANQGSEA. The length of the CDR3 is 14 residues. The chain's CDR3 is CSVGDPGRCYEQYF. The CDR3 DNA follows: TGCAGCGTTGGCGACCCGGGACGGTGCTACGAGCAGTACTTC.

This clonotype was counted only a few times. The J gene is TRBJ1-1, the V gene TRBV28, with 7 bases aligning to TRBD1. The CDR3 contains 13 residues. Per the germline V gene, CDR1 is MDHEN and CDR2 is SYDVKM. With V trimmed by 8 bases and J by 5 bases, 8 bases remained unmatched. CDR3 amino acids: CASLQGFWTEAFF. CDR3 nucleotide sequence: TGTGCCAGCCTACAGGGGTTTTGGACTGAAGCTTTCTTT.